Given below is one TCR beta chain in context. Its specificity is not known. The gene symbols are mouse symbols. The read ends 1 residue early relative to the CDR3; the germline J gene fills the gap. Trimming removed 1 base from V and 7 bases from J, with 11 bases in between. This CDR3 region has 14 residues. Germline V gives CDR1 LGHNA, CDR2 YNLKQL (reference sequence). Here immunoSEQ multiplex PCR was the method, and the copy in TCRdb shows in-frame clones only, minus some. Found here are about 21,000 clones, 69% of them singletons; the top ten hold about 0.41%. The data were taken from a study of tissue T cells after allogeneic stem cell transplantation. Study results and limitations: Anatomically similar tissues had similar TCR repertoires within each patient.

This TCR came from a female BALB/c mouse in good health. The strain's MHC haplotype is H2-d. The chain combines TRBV5 with TRBJ2-1; no reliable D call. Sequencing was carried out using blood. Incomplete CDR3 DNA: TGTGCCAGCAGCCAAGGGGGAATAGGGGCTGAGCAGTTC. It yields the protein CASSQGGIGAEQF. From start to end, the CDR3 is CASSQGGIGAEQFF.